These 9 T cell receptor beta chains were all obtained from the same sample, sequenced in a study of blood T cell repertoires in COVID-19. Produced via immunoSEQ multiplex PCR; TCRdb's table is partial and in-frame only. Among some 40,000 clones listed, approximately 81% were seen once. The sample comprised peripheral blood. The receptors were sampled from a man between 60 and 75 years old in a cohort sampled during active COVID-19.

V and J are TRBV7-8 and TRBJ2-1; 8 bases align to TRBD1. Trimming removed 4 bases from V and 5 bases from J; junction bases left unmatched: 4. Germline CDR1 is SGHVS and CDR2 is FQNEAQ. The CDR3 totals 14 residues. CDR3 amino acids: CASSSGTGNNEQFF. In DNA, the CDR3 is TGTGCCAGCAGCTCCGGGACAGGAAACAATGAGCAGTTCTTC.

The chain couples TRBV28 to TRBJ1-6; 9 bases are shared with TRBD1. The CDR3 runs to 15 residues. J gave up 9 bases and V 6 bases, and 9 bases lay outside the gene matches. Germline CDR1 and CDR2: MDHEN and SYDVKM. CDR3 in DNA: TGTGCCAGCAGATCCCCACAGGGGGCGGCTTCACCCCTCCACTTT. It specifies CASRSPQGAASPLHF.

The chain joins TRBV4-1 to TRBJ2-7; TRBD2 matches 8 bases. Unmatched junction bases numbered 6, after V lost 0 bases and J lost 2 bases. This CDR3 is 16 amino acids long. From germline, CDR1 is MGHRA and CDR2 YSYEKL. Written as DNA, the CDR3 is TGCGCCAGCAGCCAAGATAGGCTAGCGGGTACCTACGAGCAGTACTTC. Its translation: CASSQDRLAGTYEQYF.

The rearrangement links TRBV28 to TRBJ1-4, with D possibly TRBD1 on 5 matching bases. From germline, CDR1 is MDHEN and CDR2 SYDVKM. The CDR3 sequence is 16 residues long. V was shortened by 8 bases and J by 4 bases, with 20 bases between the two germline ends. The CDR3 spells CASGPRARRDNEKLFF. As DNA, the CDR3 is TGTGCCAGCGGACCCAGGGCTAGGCGCGATAATGAAAAACTGTTTTTT.

The chain couples TRBV4-3 to TRBJ1-1; D not resolved. V lost 4 bases, J lost 4 bases, and 19 bases lay in between. The CDR3 has 16 residues. Germline-derived CDR1 and CDR2 are LGHNA and YSLEER. CDR3 protein: CASSRDRGGRGTEAFF. In DNA form, the CDR3 reads TGCGCCAGCAGCCGAGACCGAGGCGGCCGAGGCACTGAAGCTTTCTTT.

This sequence joins TRBV6-5 and TRBJ1-1; D might be TRBD1 (5 bases). V was trimmed by 3 bases and J by 1 base, leaving 12 bases between them. Germline CDR1 is MNHEY and CDR2 is SVGAGI. The CDR3 loop spans 15 amino acids. The CDR3 loop reads CASSYSAGPNTEAFF. CDR3 bases: TGTGCCAGCAGTTATTCGGCAGGGCCGAACACTGAAGCTTTCTTT.

The chain carries TRBV3-1 (or the pseudogene TRBV3-2) and TRBJ2-7; D is perhaps TRBD2 (6 bases). V gave up 3 bases and J gave up 0 bases, with 12 bases separating them. Germline V gives CDR1 LGHDT, CDR2 YNNKEL (reference sequence). CDR3 length: 15 amino acids. CDR3 DNA sequence: TGTGCCAGCAGCCAGGGGGGACTGGACTCCTACGAGCAGTACTTC. Protein sequence: CASSQGGLDSYEQYF.

The chain employs TRBV6-5 and TRBJ1-1; 7 nucleotides line up with TRBD1. This CDR3 region has 16 residues. From germline, CDR1 is MNHEY and CDR2 SVGAGI. The J segment lost 3 bases and the V segment lost 2 bases, leaving 9 bases of the junction unmatched. The DNA for the CDR3 is TGTGCCAGCAGTTACGAGACAGGGAAACCTGACACTGAAGCTTTCTTT. It translates to CASSYETGKPDTEAFF.

CDR3 protein: CATPTGIIHEQYF. CDR3 sequence (DNA): TGTGCCACCCCGACAGGGATAATCCACGAGCAGTACTTC. J is TRBJ2-7 and V is TRBV24-1, with 7 bases fitting TRBD1. The V segment lost 9 bases and the J segment 5 bases; nucleotides outside the gene matches: 9. Per the germline V gene, CDR1 is KGHDR and CDR2 is SFDVKD. The CDR3 has 13 amino acids.